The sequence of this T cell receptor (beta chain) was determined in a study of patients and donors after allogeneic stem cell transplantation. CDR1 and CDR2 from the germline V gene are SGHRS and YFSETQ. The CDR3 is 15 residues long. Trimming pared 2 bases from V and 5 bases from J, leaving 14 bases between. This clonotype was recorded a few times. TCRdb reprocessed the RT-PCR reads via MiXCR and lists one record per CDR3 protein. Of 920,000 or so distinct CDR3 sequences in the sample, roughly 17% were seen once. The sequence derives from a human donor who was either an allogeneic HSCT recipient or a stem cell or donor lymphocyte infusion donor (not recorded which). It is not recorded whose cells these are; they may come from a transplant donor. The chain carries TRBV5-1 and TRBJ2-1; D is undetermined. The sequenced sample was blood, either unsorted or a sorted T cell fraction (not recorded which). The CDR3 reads CASSFLRQVNNEQFF. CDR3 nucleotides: TGCGCCAGCAGCTTCCTGAGGCAGGTGAACAATGAGCAGTTCTTC.